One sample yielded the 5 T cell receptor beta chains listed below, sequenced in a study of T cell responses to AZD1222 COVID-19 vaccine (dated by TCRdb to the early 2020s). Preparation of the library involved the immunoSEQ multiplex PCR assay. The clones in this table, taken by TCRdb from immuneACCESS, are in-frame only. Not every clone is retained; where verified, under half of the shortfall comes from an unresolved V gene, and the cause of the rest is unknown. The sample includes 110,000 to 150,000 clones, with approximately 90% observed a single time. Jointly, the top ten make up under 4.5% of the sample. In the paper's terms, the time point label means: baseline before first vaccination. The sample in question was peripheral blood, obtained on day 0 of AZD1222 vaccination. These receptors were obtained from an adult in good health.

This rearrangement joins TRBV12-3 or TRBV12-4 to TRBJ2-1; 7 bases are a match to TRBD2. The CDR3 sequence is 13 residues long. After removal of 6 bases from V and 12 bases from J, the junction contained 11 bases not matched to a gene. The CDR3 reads CASRQISGTTQFF. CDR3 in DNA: TGTGCCAGCAGGCAAATCTCCGGGACTACGCAGTTCTTC.

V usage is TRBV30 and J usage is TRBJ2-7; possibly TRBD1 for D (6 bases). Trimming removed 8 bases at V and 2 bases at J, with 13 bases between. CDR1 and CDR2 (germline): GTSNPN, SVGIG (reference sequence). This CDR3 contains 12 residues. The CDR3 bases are TGTGCCCTAAGGGGGAGTGCCTACGAGCAGTACTTC. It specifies CALRGSAYEQYF.

The CDR3 DNA sequence: TGTGCCTGGAGTGTACAGGGCACTTACGAGCAGTTCTTC. This gives the protein CAWSVQGTYEQFF. The gene calls are TRBV30 and TRBJ2-1, with D perhaps TRBD1 (6 bases). Trimming left V 0 bases short and J 10 bases short, with 13 bases between. Looked up from germline, CDR1 is GTSNPN and CDR2 is SVGIG (reference sequence). The CDR3 length is 13 residues.

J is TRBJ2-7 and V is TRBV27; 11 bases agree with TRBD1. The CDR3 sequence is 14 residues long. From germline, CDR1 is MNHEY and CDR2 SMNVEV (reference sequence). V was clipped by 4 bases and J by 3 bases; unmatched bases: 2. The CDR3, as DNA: TGTGCCAGCAGTTCGGACAGGGGGCGCTACGAGCAGTACTTC. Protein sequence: CASSSDRGRYEQYF.

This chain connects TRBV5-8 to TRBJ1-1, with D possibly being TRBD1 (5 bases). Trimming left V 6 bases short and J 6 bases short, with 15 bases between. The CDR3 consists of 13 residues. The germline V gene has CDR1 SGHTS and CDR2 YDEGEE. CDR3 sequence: CASTLQGGAEAFF. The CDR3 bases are TGTGCCAGCACTCTTCAGGGAGGCGCTGAAGCTTTCTTT.